One and the same sample provided the 29 T cell receptor beta chains below, sequenced in a study of cytomegalovirus exposure and HLA in healthy donors. Vbeta (60) and Jbeta (13) primers were used in the PCR. TCRdb's copy holds only in-frame clones and misses some; the assay was immunoSEQ multiplex PCR. The table includes around 150,000 clones, 68% detected once. The specimen was PBMCs. Every receptor here comes from a man aged 45-65 years in good health and CMV-seronegative.

Only a few counts were recorded for this clone. CDR3 protein: CASIDRGNTEAFF. CDR3 in DNA: TGTGCCAGCATAGACAGGGGGAACACTGAAGCTTTCTTT. V gene TRBV2 combines with J gene TRBJ1-1; TRBD1 aligns across 8 bases. CDR1 SNHLY and CDR2 FYNNEI come from the germline V gene. The CDR3 length is 13 residues. The V and J ends lost 7 bases and 1 base, in that order; junction bases with no gene match: 2.

The chain is built from TRBV2 and TRBJ1-5; 10 bases line up with TRBD1. V gave up 8 bases and J gave up 2 bases; unmatched junction bases: 3. This CDR3 contains 14 residues. From germline, CDR1 is SNHLY and CDR2 FYNNEI. CDR3 nucleotides: TGTGCCAGCGGAGGGACAGGGGGCAATCAGCCCCAGCATTTT. This translates into CASGGTGGNQPQHF.

The rearrangement joins TRBV7-9 to TRBJ1-6; no clear D. The germline gives CDR1 SEHNR, CDR2 FQNEAQ (reference sequence). This CDR3 has 13 residues. The germline V and J ends were trimmed by 2 bases and 7 bases, with 6 bases remaining between them. The CDR3 loop reads CASSLLVNSPLHF. CDR3 nucleotides: TGTGCCAGCAGCTTACTCGTAAATTCACCCCTCCACTTT.

The chain uses TRBV5-1 and TRBJ2-7; perhaps TRBD1 as D (6 bases). Germline lookup yields CDR1 SGHRS and CDR2 YFSETQ. This CDR3 has 13 residues. V was shortened by 3 bases and J by 6 bases, with 13 bases between the two germline ends. CDR3 in amino acids: CASSSQGVGEQYF. Here the CDR3 DNA reads TGCGCCAGCAGCTCACAGGGAGTTGGCGAGCAGTACTTC. The complete variable domain, with remaining parts taken from reference TRBV5-1 and TRBJ2-7, reads KAGVTQTPRYLIKTRGQQVTLSCSPISGHRSVSWYQQTPGQGLQFLFEYFSETQRNKGNFPGRFSGRQFSNSRSEMNVSTLELGDSALYLCASSSQGVGEQYFGPGTRLTVT.

In its sample, this clone was seen a few times. V is TRBV5-6 and J is TRBJ2-3, with D perhaps matching TRBD1 (5 bases). Germline assignment: CDR1 SGHDT and CDR2 YYEEEE. The CDR3 contains 11 residues. With 7 bases removed from V and 7 bases from J, the gap between germline ends came to 10 bases. The CDR3 reads CASGDRYTQYF. The CDR3 DNA reads as TGTGCCAGCGGAGACAGATATACGCAGTATTTT.

The chain has TRBV4-3 and TRBJ2-2; TRBD2 is a possible D gene (5 bases). The CDR3 covers 13 residues. Germline CDR1 and CDR2: LGHNA and YSLEER. V gave up 4 bases and J gave up 4 bases, with 7 bases separating them. In DNA, the CDR3 is TGCGCCAGCAGCCCACTAGGCACCGGGGAGCTGTTTTTT. The encoded protein is CASSPLGTGELFF.

The rearrangement uses TRBV4-1 and TRBJ2-3; the match to TRBD2 covers 12 bases. Germline assignment: CDR1 MGHRA and CDR2 YSYEKL. The CDR3 totals 15 residues. The junction had 4 bases not matched to a gene; V was cut back by 5 bases and J by 4 bases. The CDR3: CASSEGLAGPDTQYF. CDR3 in DNA: TGCGCCAGCAGCGAGGGACTAGCGGGCCCAGATACGCAGTATTTT.

CDR3 nucleotide sequence: TGTGCCAGCAGTTTGGGGGGACAGGGGGGGCAGTACTTC. This sequence encodes CASSLGGQGGQYF. The V gene is TRBV28, the J gene TRBJ2-7, with 11 bases lining up with TRBD1. Germline V gene data show CDR1 as MDHEN and CDR2 as SYDVKM. The CDR3 length is 13 residues. Losses at the gene ends were 3 bases for V and 9 bases for J; bases not matched to a gene: 4.

The table lists this clone with a few counts. This rearrangement joins TRBV7-6 to TRBJ2-3; D uncertain. V lost 1 base, J lost 5 bases, and 7 bases lay in between. The CDR3 contains 13 residues. Germline V lookup: CDR1 SGHVS, CDR2 FNYEAQ. CDR3 protein: CASSLVAGDTQYF. CDR3 nucleotide sequence: TGTGCCAGCAGCTTAGTTGCAGGAGATACGCAGTATTTT.

This clone was found once. In nucleotides, the CDR3 is TGTGCCAGCAGCTTTGGACAGGGGTCTGGGGCCAACGTCCTGACTTTC. Its translation is CASSFGQGSGANVLTF. The gene calls are TRBV11-2 and TRBJ2-6, with 9 bases aligning to TRBD1. V lost 3 bases to trimming and J lost 1 base; unmatched junction nucleotides: 1. Per germline, CDR1 SGHAT and CDR2 FQNNGV. The CDR3 is 16 amino acids.

V usage is TRBV4-2 and J usage is TRBJ2-2; D perhaps matches TRBD1 (5 bases). With 0 bases removed from V and 2 bases from J, the gap between germline ends came to 13 bases. CDR1 and CDR2 from the germline V gene are LGHNA and YNFKEQ. The CDR3 runs to 17 residues. Here the CDR3 reads CASSQETDSLNTGELFF. CDR3 in DNA: TGTGCCAGCAGCCAAGAGACTGACAGCCTCAACACCGGGGAGCTGTTTTTT.

This chain's CDR3 is CASSELAGGPVEQFF. In DNA form, the CDR3 reads TGTGCCAGCAGTGAGCTAGCGGGGGGCCCGGTTGAGCAGTTCTTC. This sequence joins TRBV2 and TRBJ2-1; 11 bases are shared with TRBD2. This CDR3 is 15 amino acids long. Trimming removed 3 bases from V and 9 bases from J; junction bases left unmatched: 7. The germline V gene encodes CDR1 SNHLY and CDR2 FYNNEI.

The chain uses TRBV10-3 and TRBJ1-6; the match to TRBD1 covers 9 bases. The CDR3 runs 13 residues. V lost 10 bases and J lost 7; bases outside the gene matches: 5. The V gene's germline CDR1 is ENHRY and CDR2 SYGVKD. CDR3 bases: TGTGCCACCGCCGGGACAGGGAATTCACCCCTCCACTTT. It specifies CATAGTGNSPLHF.

V is TRBV5-6 and J is TRBJ1-3, with unresolved D. The V gene lost 0 bases and the J gene lost 5 bases, with 6 bases spanning the gap. Germline V gene sequence: CDR1 SGHDT, CDR2 YYEEEE. The length of the CDR3 is 13 residues. CDR3 coding DNA: TGTGCCAGCAGCTTGGGGCACCGAAACACCATATATTTT. Translated: CASSLGHRNTIYF.

There are a few counts of this clone. V gene TRBV10-3 combines with J gene TRBJ2-1; 11 bases fit TRBD1. V dropped 8 bases and J dropped 7; count of bases not matched to a gene: 10. The CDR3 covers 15 residues. Germline values: CDR1 ENHRY, CDR2 SYGVKD. The CDR3 spells CAIAEGTGGFNEQFF. The CDR3 bases are TGTGCCATCGCCGAAGGGACAGGGGGTTTTAATGAGCAGTTCTTC.

The gene calls are TRBV6-5 and TRBJ2-7, with 10 positions matching TRBD1. Looked up from germline, CDR1 is MNHEY and CDR2 is SVGAGI. With V trimmed by 7 bases and J by 5 bases, 8 bases remained unmatched. The CDR3 loop spans 14 amino acids. Here the CDR3 reads CASTRGQGVNEQYF. DNA of the CDR3: TGTGCCAGCACCCGAGGACAGGGGGTCAACGAGCAGTACTTC.

The J gene is TRBJ2-5, the V gene TRBV5-1, with D possibly being TRBD1 (6 bases). The end of the DNA is better explained by TRBJ2-7, so the J call may be wrong. The CDR3 length is 15 residues. CDR1 is SGHRS and CDR2 is YFSETQ in the germline V gene. The CDR3 reads CASSFSDRSSYEQYF. The CDR3 coding sequence is TGCGCCAGCAGCTTCTCCGACAGGAGCTCCTACGAGCAGTACTTC.

The V and J genes are TRBV28 and TRBJ1-2; D unresolved. The germline V gene encodes CDR1 MDHEN and CDR2 SYDVKM. The CDR3 totals 13 residues. V shed 8 bases and J shed 5 bases, with 15 bases lying between them. The CDR3 sequence: CASQNGSWYGYTF. CDR3 nucleotide sequence: TGTGCCAGCCAAAACGGTTCTTGGTATGGCTACACCTTC.

Written as DNA, the CDR3 is TGTGCCAGTAAGAAACAGGGGGCGCCCAACTATGGCTACACCTTC. Translated, it gives CASKKQGAPNYGYTF. The V call is TRBV19, the J call TRBJ1-2; 9 bases agree with TRBD1. The ends lost 7 bases at V and 2 bases at J; junction bases unmatched: 8. Germline V gene lookup returns CDR1 LNHDA and CDR2 SQIVND (reference sequence). The CDR3 has 15 amino acids.

This clone was recorded a few times. The V gene is TRBV27, the J gene TRBJ1-5; D is unresolved. Trimming cost V 8 bases and J 0 bases, with 14 bases left between them. Germline values: CDR1 MNHEY, CDR2 SMNVEV (reference sequence). There are 15 residues in the CDR3. DNA of the CDR3: TGTGCCAGCCGCCCTGGGCAGCTTAGCAATCAGCCCCAGCATTTT. The encoded protein is CASRPGQLSNQPQHF.

The J gene is TRBJ2-5, the V gene TRBV5-1; 8 nucleotides match TRBD1. This CDR3 has 15 residues. Germline loops: CDR1 SGHRS, CDR2 YFSETQ. Trimming cost V 4 bases and J 4 bases; bases outside gene matches: 9. The CDR3 region is CASSPGQAGGETQYF. The DNA of the CDR3 is TGCGCCAGCAGCCCGGGACAGGCTGGGGGAGAGACCCAGTACTTC.

This sequence joins TRBV6-5 and TRBJ2-3, with D tentatively TRBD2 (5 bases). The CDR3 consists of 13 residues. CDR1 is MNHEY and CDR2 is SVGAGI in the germline V gene. Trimming took off 5 bases at V and 9 bases at J, with 15 bases between the two ends. This chain's CDR3 is CASSKLGPGTQYF. The CDR3 coding sequence is TGTGCCAGCAGTAAACTAGGCCCGGGGACGCAGTATTTT.

The chain couples TRBV28 to TRBJ1-1; D gene uncertain. Trimming took off 6 bases at V and 10 bases at J, with 18 bases between the two ends. There are 13 residues in the CDR3. Germline CDR1 is MDHEN and CDR2 is SYDVKM. The chain's CDR3 is CASSPANPRGAFF. The DNA for the CDR3 is TGTGCCAGCAGCCCGGCAAATCCCAGAGGAGCTTTCTTT.

This clone was detected only a few times. This chain joins TRBV4-3 and TRBJ2-7; TRBD2 matches 12 bases. Losses at the gene ends were 3 bases for V and 1 base for J; bases not matched to a gene: 7. The CDR3 has 17 amino acids. From germline, CDR1 is LGHNA and CDR2 YSLEER. The CDR3 nucleotides are TGCGCCAGCAGCCATATTGTGACTAGCGGGGGTTCCTACGAGCAGTACTTC. Its translation is CASSHIVTSGGSYEQYF.

The chain employs TRBV19 and TRBJ2-1, with 8 bases that match TRBD1. Germline V lookup: CDR1 LNHDA, CDR2 SQIVND (reference sequence). This CDR3 has 12 residues. V lost 4 bases and J lost 7; bases outside the gene matches: 0. In nucleotides, the CDR3 is TGTGCCAGTAGTAACAGGGGGAATGAGCAGTTCTTC. It is translated as CASSNRGNEQFF.

The chain employs TRBV6-9 and TRBJ1-6; TRBD1 matches 7 bases. Germline V CDR1 and CDR2: MNHGY, SVAAGI. The CDR3 contains 16 residues. V lost 0 bases and J lost 9; bases outside the gene matches: 8. The CDR3 loop reads CASSYSLRGRISPLHF. For the CDR3, the DNA is TGTGCCAGCAGTTATTCTCTCAGGGGGAGGATTTCACCCCTCCACTTT.

The chain couples TRBV6-5 to TRBJ2-7; 7 nucleotides line up with TRBD1. J was trimmed by 6 bases and V by 7 bases; bases with no gene match: 15. The CDR3 is 15 residues long. Looked up from germline, CDR1 is MNHEY and CDR2 is SVGAGI. CDR3 protein: CASTGQDTEKSEQYF. Written as DNA, the CDR3 is TGTGCCAGCACCGGACAGGATACGGAAAAGTCCGAGCAGTACTTC.

The chain recombines TRBV5-4 with TRBJ2-7, with TRBD1 matching 8 bases. V dropped 2 bases and J dropped 6; count of bases not matched to a gene: 4. This CDR3 contains 13 residues. CDR1 is SGHNT and CDR2 is YYREEE in the germline V gene (reference sequence). CDR3 residues: CASSFTGGTEQYF. The CDR3 DNA reads TGTGCCAGCAGCTTCACAGGGGGGACCGAGCAGTACTTC.

The V call is TRBV19, the J call TRBJ2-6; TRBD1 matches at 8 bases. The CDR3 covers 16 residues. Germline lookup yields CDR1 LNHDA and CDR2 SQIVND (reference sequence). V lost 4 bases to trimming and J lost 4 bases; unmatched junction nucleotides: 6. As DNA, the CDR3 is TGTGCCAGTAGTACATACAGGGGGTCCGGGGCCAACGTCCTGACTTTC. Translated: CASSTYRGSGANVLTF.